This T cell receptor (beta chain) was retrieved from a study of shared clonotypes between healthy human individuals. Germline assignment: CDR1 SGHRS and CDR2 YFSETQ. The CDR3 sequence is 14 residues long. Trimming shortened V by 0 bases and J by 2 bases, and 7 bases separated the two germline ends. Using immunoSEQ multiplex PCR, the repertoire was profiled, and TCRdb retains in-frame clones only, with some absent. The table includes hundreds of thousands of clones, more than 70% detected once. The source material was PBMCs. The sequence was obtained from a woman aged 40 to 50 in good health. Some clones in this sample may be carry-over from other donors' samples. J is TRBJ2-3 and V is TRBV5-1; D not certain. The CDR3, as DNA: TGCGCCAGCAGCTTGGAAAAGAACACAGATACGCAGTATTTT. Amino acid sequence: CASSLEKNTDTQYF. The whole variable domain, filled in from reference TRBV5-1 and TRBJ2-3, reads KAGVTQTPRYLIKTRGQQVTLSCSPISGHRSVSWYQQTPGQGLQFLFEYFSETQRNKGNFPGRFSGRQFSNSRSEMNVSTLELGDSALYLCASSLEKNTDTQYFGPGTRLTVL.